The 14 T cell receptor beta chains listed next were all sequenced from one sample in a study of blood T cell repertoires in COVID-19. Clones were sequenced by immunoSEQ multiplex PCR, and TCRdb holds only the in-frame ones, with some missing. Of under 200,000 clones listed, 80% to 85% are singletons. The sequencing sample was made of peripheral blood. These receptors came from a man aged 65-85 years with active or convalescent COVID-19.

The V call is TRBV6-5, the J call TRBJ2-1; tentative D call: TRBD1 (6 bases). The CDR3 is 14 residues long. Per germline, CDR1 MNHEY and CDR2 SVGAGI. Trimming pared 7 bases from V and 5 bases from J, leaving 15 bases between. The CDR3 spells CASTDPGQNNEQFF. In nucleotides, the CDR3 is TGTGCCAGCACCGATCCGGGACAAAACAATGAGCAGTTCTTC.

The rearrangement links TRBV5-4 to TRBJ1-3; 7 bases are a match to TRBD1. This CDR3 contains 14 residues. Trimming cost V 1 base and J 5 bases; bases outside gene matches: 3. Germline loops: CDR1 SGHNT, CDR2 YYREEE (reference sequence). The CDR3 DNA follows: TGTGCCAGCAGCTTGACAGGGGATAGAAACACCATATATTTT. Translated, it gives CASSLTGDRNTIYF. Full variable domain (remainder filled in from reference TRBV5-4 and TRBJ1-3): ETGVTQSPTHLIKTRGQQVTLRCSSQSGHNTVSWYQQALGQGPQFIFQYYREEENGRGNFPPRFSGLQFPNYSSELNVNALELDDSALYLCASSLTGDRNTIYFGEGSWLTVV.

The sample holds one count of this clone. The chain is built from TRBV4-1 and TRBJ1-2; possibly TRBD1 for D (6 bases). The CDR3 spans 16 residues. In germline, CDR1 is MGHRA, CDR2 YSYEKL. V gave up 2 bases and J gave up 2 bases, with 15 bases separating them. This CDR3 reads CASSQRLRDINYGYTF. CDR3 in DNA: TGCGCCAGCAGCCAACGTCTCCGGGACATCAACTATGGCTACACCTTC.

The rearrangement uses TRBV5-1 and TRBJ2-7; D is unresolved. The CDR3 has 12 amino acids. Trimming left V 0 bases short and J 3 bases short, with 4 bases between. Germline V CDR1 and CDR2: SGHRS, YFSETQ. CDR3 bases: TGCGCCAGCAGCTTGGGCGACTACGAGCAGTACTTC. Its protein is CASSLGDYEQYF.

The V call is TRBV5-1, the J call TRBJ2-1, with TRBD1 matching over 7 bases. This CDR3 has 15 amino acids. Trimming cost V 6 bases and J 3 bases; bases outside gene matches: 9. Germline-derived CDR1 and CDR2 are SGHRS and YFSETQ. The CDR3 region is CASKFLGDSYNEQFF. In nucleotides, the CDR3 is TGCGCCAGCAAATTCCTTGGGGACAGCTACAATGAGCAGTTCTTC.

This clone was counted once. This chain joins TRBV11-3 and TRBJ2-1; 12 bases map to TRBD2. V was clipped by 6 bases and J by 2 bases; unmatched bases: 5. Germline CDR1 reads SGHNT; CDR2 reads YENEEA. This CDR3 contains 16 residues. The CDR3 DNA follows: TGTGCCAGCAGTAGCCGGACTAGCGGGGCCTACAATGAGCAGTTCTTC. Residues: CASSSRTSGAYNEQFF.

This sequence joins TRBV10-2 and TRBJ1-6; D possibly corresponds to TRBD1 (5 bases). There are 14 residues in the CDR3. V dropped 8 bases and J dropped 9 bases, with 17 bases sitting between them. From germline, CDR1 is WSHSY and CDR2 SAAADI. In nucleotides, the CDR3 is TGCGCCAGCCTCAGGGCCGACAAAATTTCACCCCTCCACTTT. The encoded protein is CASLRADKISPLHF.

The chain has TRBV5-4 and TRBJ2-7; D gene unclear. The CDR3 runs to 12 residues. The germline gives CDR1 SGHNT, CDR2 YYREEE (reference sequence). Between the trimmed V and J ends, which lost 4 bases and 3 bases, there was a span of 8 bases. The CDR3 is CASSQVDYEQYF. CDR3 DNA: TGTGCCAGCAGCCAGGTTGACTACGAGCAGTACTTC.

The rearrangement joins TRBV7-9 to TRBJ2-7; 7 bases line up with TRBD2. Germline lookup yields CDR1 SEHNR and CDR2 FQNEAQ (reference sequence). J was trimmed by 1 base and V by 6 bases; bases with no gene match: 9. This CDR3 is 15 amino acids long. The CDR3 DNA sequence: TGTGCCAGCAGTCCGACTAGCTACCGGTCCTACGAGCAGTACTTC. It encodes CASSPTSYRSYEQYF.

J is TRBJ1-5 and V is TRBV18; D not certain. V gave up 3 bases and J gave up 1 base, with 7 bases separating them. The CDR3 consists of 14 residues. CDR1 is KGHSH, CDR2 LQKENI, per germline. The CDR3 nucleotides are TGTGCCAGCTCACCTCAAGAGAGCAATCAGCCCCAGCATTTT. Protein sequence: CASSPQESNQPQHF.

The gene calls are TRBV18 and TRBJ1-1, with 7 bases aligning to TRBD1. The germline V gene has CDR1 KGHSH and CDR2 LQKENI. V dropped 3 bases and J dropped 0; count of bases not matched to a gene: 7. The CDR3 consists of 16 residues. The CDR3 region is CASSPSPGTVNTEAFF. The CDR3 nucleotides read TGTGCCAGCTCACCTTCCCCCGGGACAGTGAACACTGAAGCTTTCTTT.

The genes are TRBV9 and TRBJ1-3; 9 bases fit TRBD1. Germline V lookup: CDR1 SGDLS, CDR2 YYNGEE. After removal of 4 bases from V and 4 bases from J, the junction contained 6 bases not matched to a gene. CDR3 length: 15 amino acids. The CDR3 here is CASSFRDRAGNTIYF. The CDR3 bases are TGTGCCAGCAGCTTCCGGGACAGGGCGGGAAACACCATATATTTT.

The V and J genes are TRBV5-1 and TRBJ1-2; D remains unclear. The CDR3 consists of 14 residues. Trimming took 0 bases from V and 1 from J, leaving 7 bases between them. The V gene's germline CDR1 is SGHRS and CDR2 YFSETQ. This CDR3 reads CASSLDSNNYGYTF. CDR3 coding DNA: TGCGCCAGCAGCTTGGACAGTAATAACTATGGCTACACCTTC. The whole variable domain, filled in from reference TRBV5-1 and TRBJ1-2, reads KAGVTQTPRYLIKTRGQQVTLSCSPISGHRSVSWYQQTPGQGLQFLFEYFSETQRNKGNFPGRFSGRQFSNSRSEMNVSTLELGDSALYLCASSLDSNNYGYTFGSGTRLTVV.

This clone has only a few counts. This chain uses TRBV2 with TRBJ1-5, with TRBD1 matching over 7 bases. Trimming at V came to 7 bases and at J to 0 bases, leaving 6 bases not matched to a gene. This CDR3 has 15 residues. From germline, CDR1 is SNHLY and CDR2 FYNNEI. CDR3 nucleotides: TGTGCCAGCAATACGGGACAGAATAGCAATCAGCCCCAGCATTTT. Residues: CASNTGQNSNQPQHF.